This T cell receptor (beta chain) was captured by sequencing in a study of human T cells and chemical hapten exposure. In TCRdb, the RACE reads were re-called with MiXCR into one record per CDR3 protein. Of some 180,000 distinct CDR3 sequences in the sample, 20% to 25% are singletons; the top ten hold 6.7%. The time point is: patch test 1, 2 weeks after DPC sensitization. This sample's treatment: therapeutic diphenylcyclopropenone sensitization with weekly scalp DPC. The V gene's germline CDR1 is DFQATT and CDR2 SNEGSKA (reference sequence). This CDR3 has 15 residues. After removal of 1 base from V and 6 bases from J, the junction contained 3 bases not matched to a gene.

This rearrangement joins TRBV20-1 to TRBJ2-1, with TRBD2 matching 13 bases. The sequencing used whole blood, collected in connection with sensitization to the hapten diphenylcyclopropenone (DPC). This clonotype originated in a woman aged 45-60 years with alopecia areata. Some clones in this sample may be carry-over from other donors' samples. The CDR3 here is CSARGGLAGINEQFF. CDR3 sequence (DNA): TGCAGTGCTAGAGGGGGACTAGCGGGAATCAATGAGCAGTTCTTC.